Listed here are 24 T cell receptor beta chains from one sample, sequenced in a study of cytomegalovirus exposure and HLA in healthy donors (TCRdb year 2017). Libraries were built with the immunoSEQ multiplex PCR assay. A mixture of 60 forward primers for TCR Vbeta segments and 13 reverse primers for TCR Jbeta segments was used in the multiplex PCR. TCRdb obtained this table from immuneACCESS and retained in-frame rearrangements with V and J assigned. These tables miss some clones; where compared with another copy, unresolved V genes account for less than half of the shortfall, and the remainder is unexplained. The sample table contains 25,000 to 35,000 clones; only one count was recorded for 80% to 90% of them. 2.5% to 3% of the sample belongs to the ten largest clones. Sequenced material: PBMCs. These receptors all come from a boy aged 5-17 years in good health and CMV-seronegative.

This sequence joins TRBV5-8 and TRBJ1-1; D is uncertain. Germline V lookup: CDR1 SGHTS, CDR2 YDEGEE. V was shortened by 2 bases and J by 5 bases, with 25 bases between the two germline ends. The CDR3 consists of 18 residues. CDR3 coding DNA: TGTGCCAGCAGCTTAACCCGAGCCTACGAGGGAGGAAAGACTGAAGCTTTCTTT. This encodes CASSLTRAYEGGKTEAFF. The variable domain in full, completed from reference TRBV5-8 and TRBJ1-1, reads EAGVTQSPTHLIKTRGQQATLRCSPISGHTSVYWYQQALGLGLQFLLWYDEGEERNRGNFPPRFSGRQFPNYSSELNVNALELEDSALYLCASSLTRAYEGGKTEAFFGQGTRLTVV.

The chain is built from TRBV2 and TRBJ2-6; 9 bases match TRBD1. Germline CDR1 is SNHLY and CDR2 is FYNNEI. The ends lost 6 bases at V and 2 bases at J; junction bases unmatched: 5. This CDR3 is 16 amino acids long. The DNA for the CDR3 is TGTGCCAGCAGAGGGACAGGGAGTGCTGGGGCCAACGTCCTGACTTTC. This codes for CASRGTGSAGANVLTF.

This CDR3 reads CATSITLARTDTQYF. The CDR3 DNA sequence: TGTGCCACCAGCATTACACTAGCACGCACAGATACGCAGTATTTT. The chain employs TRBV15 and TRBJ2-3, with TRBD2 as a possible D gene (6 bases). CDR1 LNHNV and CDR2 YYDKDF come from the germline V gene (reference sequence). This CDR3 region has 15 residues. V lost 4 bases and J lost 1, with 12 bases in between.

V usage is TRBV11-2 and J usage is TRBJ1-2; D not resolved. Germline V CDR1 and CDR2: SGHAT, FQNNGV. The CDR3 length is 13 residues. V was cut by 4 bases and J by 5 bases, with 11 bases left in between. CDR3 loop: CASSSGRAYGYTF. DNA for the CDR3: TGTGCCAGCAGCTCCGGGAGGGCGTATGGCTACACCTTC.

This clone turned up a few times. The chain uses TRBV2 and TRBJ1-1, with a weak D call TRBD1 (5 bases). CDR3 length: 12 residues. V was clipped by 6 bases and J by 1 base, with 6 bases between them. From germline, CDR1 is SNHLY and CDR2 FYNNEI. CDR3 amino acids: CASRTGNTEAFF. The CDR3 DNA follows: TGTGCCAGCAGAACAGGGAACACTGAAGCTTTCTTT.

The chain recombines TRBV11-2 with TRBJ2-7, with 9 positions matching TRBD2. J was trimmed by 2 bases and V by 0 bases; bases with no gene match: 2. This CDR3 contains 15 residues. Germline assignment: CDR1 SGHAT and CDR2 FQNNGV. The CDR3, as DNA: TGTGCCAGCAGCTTAGAGCGGGGGGGGACCTACGAGCAGTACTTC. Encoded protein: CASSLERGGTYEQYF.

The chain combines TRBV7-2 with TRBJ1-5, with a tentative D call TRBD1 (5 bases). Germline V gene sequence: CDR1 SGHTA, CDR2 FQGNSA. The CDR3 spans 14 residues. Trimming took off 4 bases at V and 0 bases at J, with 7 bases between the two ends. The CDR3, as DNA: TGTGCCAGCAGCTCCGACAGTAGCAATCAGCCCCAGCATTTT. This translates into CASSSDSSNQPQHF.

The chain has TRBV7-9 and TRBJ1-1; no clear D gene. Deletions cut 1 base from V and 0 bases from J, with 9 bases between. Germline V gene sequence: CDR1 SEHNR, CDR2 FQNEAQ (reference sequence). The CDR3 extends over 15 amino acids. CDR3: CASSLEGGLNTEAFF. CDR3 in DNA: TGTGCCAGCAGCTTAGAAGGAGGGTTGAACACTGAAGCTTTCTTT.

The chain carries TRBV5-5 and TRBJ1-4; 8 bases line up with TRBD1. The CDR3 covers 17 residues. Germline CDR1 reads SGHKS; CDR2 reads YYEKEE (reference sequence). Trimming took 4 bases from V and 4 from J; bases not matched to a gene: 12. This chain's CDR3 is CASSTQLRTGNNEKLFF. CDR3 bases: TGTGCCAGCAGCACCCAATTAAGGACAGGGAATAATGAAAAACTGTTTTTT.

The rearrangement uses TRBV18 and TRBJ1-1; weak D call: TRBD1 (5 bases). The CDR3 consists of 13 residues. Germline assignment: CDR1 KGHSH and CDR2 LQKENI. Trimming stripped 4 bases from V and 3 bases from J, with 9 bases between. The CDR3, as DNA: TGTGCCAGCTCACGTGGAGGGGACACTGAAGCTTTCTTT. It is translated as CASSRGGDTEAFF.

V gene TRBV28 combines with J gene TRBJ2-1; 8 nucleotides line up with TRBD1. The ends lost 7 bases at V and 14 bases at J; junction bases unmatched: 7. This CDR3 has 11 residues. Germline values: CDR1 MDHEN, CDR2 SYDVKM. CDR3 DNA sequence: TGTGCCAGCACTAGGGACAGGATGGAGTTCTTC. This encodes CASTRDRMEFF.

V is TRBV7-8 and J is TRBJ2-7, with TRBD2 as a possible D gene (6 bases). V shed 0 bases and J shed 4 bases, with 10 bases lying between them. Germline CDR1 SGHVS, CDR2 FQNEAQ. The CDR3 covers 14 residues. CDR3 nucleotides: TGTGCCAGCAGCTTAGCCCCAGCGGGTTACGAGCAGTACTTC. Amino acids: CASSLAPAGYEQYF.

This clone was found once. V gene TRBV6-5 combines with J gene TRBJ2-1, with unresolved D. The CDR3 is 13 amino acids. V lost 6 bases and J 4 bases, leaving 10 bases between the germline ends. Germline CDR1 and CDR2: MNHEY and SVGAGI. CDR3 DNA: TGTGCCAGCAGCCTTAACTGGTACAATGAGCAGTTCTTC. Protein sequence: CASSLNWYNEQFF.

In its sample, this clone is medium-sized. This chain links TRBV27 with TRBJ2-7; a possible D gene is TRBD2 (7 bases). V was trimmed by 8 bases and J by 4 bases, leaving 15 bases between them. This CDR3 spans 13 amino acids. Germline CDR1 and CDR2: MNHEY and SMNVEV (reference sequence). The CDR3 spells CASRPGGRYEQYF. CDR3 in DNA: TGTGCCAGCCGCCCGGGGGGCCGGTACGAGCAGTACTTC.

This clone appeared once. The chain employs TRBV19 and TRBJ2-5, with TRBD1 matching 7 bases. CDR1 LNHDA and CDR2 SQIVND come from the germline V gene (reference sequence). V gave up 1 base and J gave up 2 bases; unmatched junction bases: 4. The CDR3 sequence is 15 residues long. CDR3 nucleotide sequence: TGTGCCAGTAGTATAGGAGACAGGGTACAAGAGACCCAGTACTTC. Translating gives CASSIGDRVQETQYF.

The chain carries TRBV10-3 and TRBJ2-6; 9 bases are a match to TRBD1. The germline gives CDR1 ENHRY, CDR2 SYGVKD. This CDR3 is built from 17 residues. Trimming at V came to 6 bases and at J to 2 bases, leaving 8 bases not matched to a gene. Here the CDR3 DNA reads TGTGCCATCAGCGTAACCACAGGGGGCGCTGGGGCCAACGTCCTGACTTTC. Its translation is CAISVTTGGAGANVLTF.

V gene TRBV18 combines with J gene TRBJ2-3, with no clear D. This CDR3 has 13 residues. Germline V gene sequence: CDR1 KGHSH, CDR2 LQKENI. V lost 2 bases, J lost 7 bases, and 10 bases lay in between. The chain's CDR3 is CASSPERANTQYF. The CDR3 DNA is TGTGCCAGCTCACCAGAGAGAGCGAATACGCAGTATTTT.

In DNA, the CDR3 is TGTGCCACCAGCAGAGATGGACAGGGGACAACTAATGAAAAACTGTTTTTT. Its protein product is CATSRDGQGTTNEKLFF. The chain carries TRBV15 and TRBJ1-4; 9 bases are a match to TRBD1. Germline assignment: CDR1 LNHNV and CDR2 YYDKDF (reference sequence). Unmatched junction bases numbered 2, after V lost 0 bases and J lost 0 bases. There are 17 residues in the CDR3.

This clone was picked up one time. V gene TRBV5-4 combines with J gene TRBJ1-2, with D uncertain. The V gene's germline CDR1 is SGHNT and CDR2 YYREEE (reference sequence). V lost 0 bases to trimming and J lost 0 bases, with 6 bases between them. CDR3 length: 14 residues. CDR3 in DNA: TGTGCCAGCAGCTTGGGGGAGTCTAACTATGGCTACACCTTC. Protein product: CASSLGESNYGYTF. The full variable domain, completed using reference TRBV5-4 and TRBJ1-2, is ETGVTQSPTHLIKTRGQQVTLRCSSQSGHNTVSWYQQALGQGPQFIFQYYREEENGRGNFPPRFSGLQFPNYSSELNVNALELDDSALYLCASSLGESNYGYTFGSGTRLTVV.

The V call is TRBV28, the J call TRBJ1-4; TRBD1 is a possible D gene (5 bases). The germline CDR1 and CDR2 sequences are MDHEN and SYDVKM. CDR3 length equals 15 residues. Trimming took off 5 bases at V and 3 bases at J, with 13 bases between the two ends. The CDR3 loop reads CASSPGGGANEKLFF. DNA for the CDR3: TGTGCCAGCAGTCCGGGCGGGGGAGCTAATGAAAAACTGTTTTTT.

The CDR3 DNA sequence: TGTGCCAGCGGGAGGGTCAGCCCCCAGCATTTT. It specifies CASGRVSPQHF. The V call is TRBV7-2, the J call TRBJ1-5; D remains unclear. Germline CDR1 is SGHTA and CDR2 is FQGNSA. The V gene lost 8 bases and the J gene lost 10 bases, with 12 bases spanning the gap. This CDR3 region has 11 residues.

The chain carries TRBV18 and TRBJ2-5, with 11 positions matching TRBD2. V lost 5 bases to trimming and J lost 3 bases; unmatched junction nucleotides: 5. This CDR3 region has 15 residues. CDR1 and CDR2 from the germline V gene are KGHSH and LQKENI. CDR3 DNA: TGTGCCAGCTCATTCGTACTAGCGGGGGAAGAGACCCAGTACTTC. Protein product: CASSFVLAGEETQYF.

The V call is TRBV5-6, the J call TRBJ1-5; 7 nucleotides align to TRBD1. Germline V lookup: CDR1 SGHDT, CDR2 YYEEEE. The junction had 6 bases not matched to a gene; V was cut back by 3 bases and J by 6 bases. There are 14 residues in the CDR3. The CDR3 DNA reads TGTGCCAGCAGCTCAGACAGGGTCGGTCAGCCCCAGCATTTT. It encodes CASSSDRVGQPQHF.

The chain combines TRBV6-4 with TRBJ2-1, with 13 bases that match TRBD2. The V gene end was trimmed by 4 bases and the J gene end by 6 bases; junction bases not matched to a gene: 0. The CDR3 loop spans 14 amino acids. The germline gives CDR1 MRHNA, CDR2 SNTAGT. The CDR3 reads CASSGTSGGNEQFF. In DNA form, the CDR3 reads TGTGCCAGCAGTGGGACTAGCGGGGGCAATGAGCAGTTCTTC.